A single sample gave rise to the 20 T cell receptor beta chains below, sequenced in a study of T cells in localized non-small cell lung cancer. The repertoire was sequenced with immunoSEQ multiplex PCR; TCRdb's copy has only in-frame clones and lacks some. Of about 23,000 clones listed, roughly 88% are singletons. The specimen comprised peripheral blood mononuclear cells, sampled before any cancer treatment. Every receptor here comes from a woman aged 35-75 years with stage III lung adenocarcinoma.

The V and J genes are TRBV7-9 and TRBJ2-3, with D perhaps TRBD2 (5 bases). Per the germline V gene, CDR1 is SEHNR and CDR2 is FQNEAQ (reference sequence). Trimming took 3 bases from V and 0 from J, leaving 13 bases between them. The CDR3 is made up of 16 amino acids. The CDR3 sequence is CASSFHLGSSTDTQYF. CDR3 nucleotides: TGTGCCAGCAGCTTCCATTTGGGGAGTAGCACAGATACGCAGTATTTT. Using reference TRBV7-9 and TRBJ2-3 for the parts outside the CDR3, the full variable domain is DTGVSQNPRHKITKRGQNVTFRCDPISEHNRLYWYRQTLGQGPEFLTYFQNEAQLEKSRLLSDRFSAERPKGSFSTLEIQRTEQGDSAMYLCASSFHLGSSTDTQYFGPGTRLTVL.

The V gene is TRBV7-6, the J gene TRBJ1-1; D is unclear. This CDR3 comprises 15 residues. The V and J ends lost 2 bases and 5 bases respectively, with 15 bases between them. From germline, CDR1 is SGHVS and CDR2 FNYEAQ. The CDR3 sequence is CASSLLYTGRTEAFF. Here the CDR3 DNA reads TGTGCCAGCAGCTTATTGTATACGGGGAGGACTGAAGCTTTCTTT. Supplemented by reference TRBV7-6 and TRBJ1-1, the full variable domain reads GAGVSQSPRYKVTKRGQDVALRCDPISGHVSLYWYRQALGQGPEFLTYFNYEAQQDKSGLPNDRFSAERPEGSISTLTIQRTEQRDSAMYRCASSLLYTGRTEAFFGQGTRLTVV.

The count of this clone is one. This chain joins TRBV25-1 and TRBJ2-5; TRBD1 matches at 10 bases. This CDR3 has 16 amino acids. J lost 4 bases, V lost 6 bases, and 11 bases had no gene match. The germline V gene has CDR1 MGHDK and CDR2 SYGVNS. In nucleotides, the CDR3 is TGTGCCAGCAGACGGAAGGGGCGGGACAGGGGAGAGACCCAGTACTTC. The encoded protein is CASRRKGRDRGETQYF.

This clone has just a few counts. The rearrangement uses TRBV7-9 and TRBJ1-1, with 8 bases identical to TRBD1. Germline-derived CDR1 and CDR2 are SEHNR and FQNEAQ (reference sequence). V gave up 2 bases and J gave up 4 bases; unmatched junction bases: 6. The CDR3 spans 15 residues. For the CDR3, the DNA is TGTGCCAGCAGCTTAACGCTTACAGGGGGCACTGAAGCTTTCTTT. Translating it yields CASSLTLTGGTEAFF.

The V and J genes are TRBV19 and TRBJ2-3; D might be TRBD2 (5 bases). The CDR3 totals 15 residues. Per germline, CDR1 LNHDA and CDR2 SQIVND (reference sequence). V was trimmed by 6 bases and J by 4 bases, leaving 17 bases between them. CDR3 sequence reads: CASSPVRVRADTQYF. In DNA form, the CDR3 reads TGTGCCAGTAGCCCTGTGCGGGTTCGAGCAGATACGCAGTATTTT. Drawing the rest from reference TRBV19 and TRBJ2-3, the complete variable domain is DGGITQSPKYLFRKEGQNVTLSCEQNLNHDAMYWYRQDPGQGLRLIYYSQIVNDFQKGDIAEGYSVSREKKESFPLTVTSAQKNPTAFYLCASSPVRVRADTQYFGPGTRLTVL.

As DNA, the CDR3 is TGTGCCAGCAGCTGGGGGGGCGGCACTGAAGCTTTCTTT. It yields the protein CASSWGGGTEAFF. The rearrangement uses TRBV6-6 and TRBJ1-1; maybe TRBD1 (6 bases). This CDR3 comprises 13 residues. Trimming removed 6 bases from V and 4 bases from J, with 12 bases in between. In germline, CDR1 is MNHNY, CDR2 SVGAGI (reference sequence).

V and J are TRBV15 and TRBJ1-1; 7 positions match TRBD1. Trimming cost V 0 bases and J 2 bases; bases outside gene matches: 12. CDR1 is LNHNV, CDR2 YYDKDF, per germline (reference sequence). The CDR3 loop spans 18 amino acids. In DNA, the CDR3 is TGTGCCACCAGCAGAGAGCTGGGGGACAGTCCGGAAAACACTGAAGCTTTCTTT. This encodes CATSRELGDSPENTEAFF.

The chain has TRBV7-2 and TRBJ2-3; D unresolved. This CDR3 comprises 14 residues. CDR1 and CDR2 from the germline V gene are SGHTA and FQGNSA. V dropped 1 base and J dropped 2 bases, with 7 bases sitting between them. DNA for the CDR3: TGTGCCAGCAGCTTAGAACAGCCCACAGATACGCAGTATTTT. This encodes CASSLEQPTDTQYF.

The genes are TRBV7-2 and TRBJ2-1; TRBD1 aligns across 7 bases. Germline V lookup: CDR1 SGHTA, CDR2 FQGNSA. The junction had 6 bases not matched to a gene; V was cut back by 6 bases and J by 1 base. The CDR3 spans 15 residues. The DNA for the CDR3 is TGTGCCAGCAGAATGCCGGGACAGTCCTACAATGAGCAGTTCTTC. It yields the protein CASRMPGQSYNEQFF.

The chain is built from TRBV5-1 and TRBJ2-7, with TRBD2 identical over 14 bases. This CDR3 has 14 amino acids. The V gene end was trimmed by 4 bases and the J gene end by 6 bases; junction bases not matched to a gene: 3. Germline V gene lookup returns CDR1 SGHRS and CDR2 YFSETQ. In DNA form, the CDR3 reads TGCGCCAGCAGCAGGACTAGCGGGAGGAGCGAGCAGTACTTC. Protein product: CASSRTSGRSEQYF. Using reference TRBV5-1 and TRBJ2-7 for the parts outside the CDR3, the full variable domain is KAGVTQTPRYLIKTRGQQVTLSCSPISGHRSVSWYQQTPGQGLQFLFEYFSETQRNKGNFPGRFSGRQFSNSRSEMNVSTLELGDSALYLCASSRTSGRSEQYFGPGTRLTVT.

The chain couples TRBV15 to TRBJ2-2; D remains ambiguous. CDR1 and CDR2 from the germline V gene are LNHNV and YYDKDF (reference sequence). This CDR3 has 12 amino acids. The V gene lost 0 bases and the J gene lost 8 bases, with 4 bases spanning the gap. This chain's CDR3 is CATSRDEGELFF. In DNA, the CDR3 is TGTGCCACCAGCAGAGATGAAGGGGAGCTGTTTTTT.

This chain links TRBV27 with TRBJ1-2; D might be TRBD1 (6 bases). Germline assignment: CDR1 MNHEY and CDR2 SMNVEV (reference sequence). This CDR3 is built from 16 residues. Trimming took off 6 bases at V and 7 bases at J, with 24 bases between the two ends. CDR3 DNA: TGTGCCAGCAGGAGAAGCGGACAGCGGGGACGATTTGGCTACACCTTC. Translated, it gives CASRRSGQRGRFGYTF.

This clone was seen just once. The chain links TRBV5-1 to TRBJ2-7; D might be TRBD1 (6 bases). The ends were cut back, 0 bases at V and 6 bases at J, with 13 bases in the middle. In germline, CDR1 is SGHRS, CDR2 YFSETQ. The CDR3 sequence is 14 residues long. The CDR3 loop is CASSLGQGKGEQYF. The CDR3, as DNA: TGCGCCAGCAGCTTGGGGCAGGGGAAGGGCGAGCAGTACTTC. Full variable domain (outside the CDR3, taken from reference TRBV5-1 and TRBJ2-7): KAGVTQTPRYLIKTRGQQVTLSCSPISGHRSVSWYQQTPGQGLQFLFEYFSETQRNKGNFPGRFSGRQFSNSRSEMNVSTLELGDSALYLCASSLGQGKGEQYFGPGTRLTVT.

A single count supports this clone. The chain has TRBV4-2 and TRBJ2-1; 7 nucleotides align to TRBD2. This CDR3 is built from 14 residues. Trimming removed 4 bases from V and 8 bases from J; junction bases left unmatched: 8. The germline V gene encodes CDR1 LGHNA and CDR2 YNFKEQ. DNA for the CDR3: TGTGCCAGCAGCCCAGCGGGACTTTCCTATGAGCAGTTCTTC. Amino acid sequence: CASSPAGLSYEQFF.

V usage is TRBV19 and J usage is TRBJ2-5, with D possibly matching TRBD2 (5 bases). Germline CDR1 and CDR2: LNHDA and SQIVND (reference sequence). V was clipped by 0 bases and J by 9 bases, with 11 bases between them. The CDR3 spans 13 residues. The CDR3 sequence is CASSIDPSSAQYF. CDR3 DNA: TGTGCCAGTAGTATAGATCCTAGCTCTGCCCAGTACTTC. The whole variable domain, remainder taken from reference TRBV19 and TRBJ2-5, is DGGITQSPKYLFRKEGQNVTLSCEQNLNHDAMYWYRQDPGQGLRLIYYSQIVNDFQKGDIAEGYSVSREKKESFPLTVTSAQKNPTAFYLCASSIDPSSAQYFGPGTRLLVL.

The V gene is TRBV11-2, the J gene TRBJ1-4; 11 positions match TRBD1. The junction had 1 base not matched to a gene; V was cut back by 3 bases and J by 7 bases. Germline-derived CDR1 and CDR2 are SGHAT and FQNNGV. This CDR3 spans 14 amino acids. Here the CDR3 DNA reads TGTGCCAGCAGCTTGGACAGGGGGCTTGAAAAACTGTTTTTT. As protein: CASSLDRGLEKLFF. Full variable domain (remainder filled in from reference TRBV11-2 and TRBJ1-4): EAGVAQSPRYKIIEKRQSVAFWCNPISGHATLYWYQQILGQGPKLLIQFQNNGVVDDSQLPKDRFSAERLKGVDSTLKIQPAKLEDSAVYLCASSLDRGLEKLFFGSGTQLSVL.

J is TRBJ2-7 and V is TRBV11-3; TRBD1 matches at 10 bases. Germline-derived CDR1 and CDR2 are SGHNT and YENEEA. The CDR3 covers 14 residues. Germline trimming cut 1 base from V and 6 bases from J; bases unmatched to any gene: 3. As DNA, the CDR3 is TGTGCCAGCAGCTTAGGACAGGGGGCGCGCGAGCAGTACTTC. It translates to CASSLGQGAREQYF.

DNA of the CDR3: TGTGCCAGCAGCCCCTCACCTGGGGGACTAGCGGGAGCAGATACGCAGTATTTT. Translation gives CASSPSPGGLAGADTQYF. The J gene is TRBJ2-3, the V gene TRBV7-8; 14 bases are a match to TRBD2. This CDR3 region has 18 residues. The germline V gene encodes CDR1 SGHVS and CDR2 FQNEAQ. J gave up 4 bases and V 5 bases, and 11 bases lay outside the gene matches.

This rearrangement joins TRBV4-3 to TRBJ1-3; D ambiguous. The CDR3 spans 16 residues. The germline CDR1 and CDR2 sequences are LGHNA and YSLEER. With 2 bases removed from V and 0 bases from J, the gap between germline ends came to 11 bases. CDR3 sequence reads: CASSQSTDLSGNTIYF. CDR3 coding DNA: TGCGCCAGCAGCCAAAGTACGGACCTCTCTGGAAACACCATATATTTT.

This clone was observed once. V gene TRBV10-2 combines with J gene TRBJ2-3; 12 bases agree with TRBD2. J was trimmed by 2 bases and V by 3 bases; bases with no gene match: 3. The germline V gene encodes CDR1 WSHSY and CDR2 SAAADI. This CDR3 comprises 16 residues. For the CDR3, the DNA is TGCGCCAGCAGTGATCTAGCGGGGGGGGTCACAGATACGCAGTATTTT. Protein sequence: CASSDLAGGVTDTQYF.